This is a list of T cell receptor beta chains from one sample in a study of cytomegalovirus exposure and HLA in healthy donors. TCRdb's copy holds only in-frame clones and misses some; the assay was immunoSEQ multiplex PCR. The repertoire holds 97,000 or so clones, with around 88% as singletons. Material for sequencing was PBMCs. The receptor set was obtained from a woman between 25 and 40 years old in good health and CMV-seronegative. Each CDR3 is given with its conserved first and last residue. The D gene is left open where the match is weak. Clone size, where shown, is once, few, many, or a class for clones that have expanded.

d_call | j_call | v_call | clone_size | cdr3_aa | cdr3_nt
TRBD1 | TRBJ2-7 | TRBV7-2 | . | CASSSGQGYNYEQYF | TGTGCCAGCAGCTCCGGACAGGGCTATAACTACGAGCAGTACTTC
. | TRBJ2-1 | TRBV5-1 | . | CASSLRADYNEQFF | TGCGCCAGCAGCTTGCGTGCGGACTACAATGAGCAGTTCTTC
TRBD2 | TRBJ2-7 | TRBV29-1 | . | CSVSGTSGSGEQYF | TGCAGCGTTAGCGGGACTAGCGGTTCGGGCGAGCAGTACTTC
. | TRBJ2-2 | TRBV7-2 | once | CASSSNFGEVVGELFF | TGTGCCAGCAGCTCCAATTTCGGGGAGGTCGTAGGGGAGCTGTTTTTT
. | TRBJ2-5 | TRBV7-2 | . | CASSPPGRPQYF | TGTGCCAGCAGCCCCCCTGGGAGGCCCCAGTACTTC
TRBD1 | TRBJ1-2 | TRBV6-5 | . | CASSYRRQGNYGYTF | TGTGCCAGCAGTTACCGCCGACAGGGGAACTATGGCTACACCTTC
TRBD1 | TRBJ2-4 | TRBV2 | . | CASIQGDLAKNIQYF | TGTGCCAGCATACAGGGGGACCTGGCCAAAAACATTCAGTACTTC
. | TRBJ2-2 | TRBV27 | . | CASSPLGQKNTGELFF | TGTGCCAGCAGTCCCCTAGGACAGAAGAACACCGGGGAGCTGTTTTTT
TRBD2 | TRBJ2-7 | TRBV6-5 | once | CASSYSAGETAYEQYF | TGTGCCAGCAGTTATTCGGCGGGGGAAACGGCATACGAGCAGTACTTC
. | TRBJ1-1 | TRBV18 | . | CASSPSAGKNTEAFF | TGTGCCAGCTCACCCTCCGCAGGCAAGAACACTGAAGCTTTCTTT
. | TRBJ1-5 | TRBV6-1 | few | CASSPLDGGLEPQHF | TGTGCCAGCAGCCCCCTTGATGGGGGCCTTGAGCCCCAGCATTTT